This record looks at one TCR beta chain sequence and its context. This sample is part of a study of blood T cell repertoires in COVID-19. Sequencing was performed with immunoSEQ multiplex PCR; in TCRdb, only in-frame clones are kept and a portion is missing. The sample lists approximately 450,000 clones, 87% occurring once. V was pared by 4 bases and J by 5 bases, with 7 bases of the junction left unmatched. The germline CDR1 and CDR2 sequences are KGHSY and FQNENV. The CDR3 consists of 15 residues. This chain links TRBV16 with TRBJ2-7; 11 bases are a match to TRBD2. The sequence was obtained from a woman under 30 with acute COVID-19. Specimen: PBMCs or T cells enriched from blood (not recorded which). The CDR3, as DNA: TGTGCCAGCAGCCGATATAGCGGGGGGGTCGACGAGCAGTACTTC. Translation gives CASSRYSGGVDEQYF.